This TCR beta chain was recovered during a study of T cell changes during pregnancy in multiple sclerosis. Method: immunoSEQ multiplex PCR; TCRdb's copy keeps in-frame clones and lacks some. This sample has some 28,000 clones; less than 90% occur once, and the top ten carry 7% to 9%. CDR3 size: 14 residues. Germline V gene data show CDR1 as MDHEN and CDR2 as SYDVKM. V was clipped by 6 bases and J by 9 bases; unmatched bases: 11. The specimen was CD8+ T cells from peripheral blood mononuclear cells, collected before pregnancy. This chain joins TRBV28 and TRBJ1-2; TRBD1 agrees at 9 bases. The source is a female donor with multiple sclerosis, enrolled in a pregnancy study. This CDR3 is CASSLGQGPTRYTF. CDR3 nucleotide sequence: TGTGCCAGCAGCCTAGGACAGGGGCCCACGCGCTACACCTTC.